This T cell receptor (beta chain) was captured by sequencing in a study of blood T cells in healthy people across ages. In its sample, this clonotype was seen a few times. Antigen unknown. Broader study findings: With donor CMV status unknown, expanded clonotype changes were possibly confounded.

Primers used in a second PCR of roughly 7 to 12 cycles were a sample-barcoded 5' primer and a J-beta primer mix. TCRdb re-derived calls from the 5' RACE reads in MiXCR, one entry per CDR3 protein. The sample holds over 950,000 distinct CDR3 sequences, approximately 50% seen once. The CDR3 totals 16 residues. V was pared by 6 bases and J by 5 bases, with 16 bases of the junction left unmatched. Germline assignment: CDR1 SQVTM and CDR2 ANQGSEA. Isolation of PBMCs gave at least 7 million cells per sample. This TCR was recovered from a woman between 55 and 75 years old in good health. The chain uses TRBV29-1 and TRBJ2-3, with TRBD1 identical over 8 bases. Sequencing input: blood. Here the CDR3 DNA reads TGCAGCGTCGAAATGGGACAGGCCTTTTGGGTAGATACGCAGTATTTT. Encoded protein: CSVEMGQAFWVDTQYF.